This TCR beta chain was obtained from a study of shared clonotypes between healthy human individuals. The donors, all of them Caucasian adults, lived in Nashville, Tennessee. This clone has only one observation. Its antigen remains unidentified. Only in-frame clones appear in the TCRdb table, and some are missing; sequencing was by immunoSEQ multiplex PCR. The data show over a million clones, approximately 98% seen once. The study's findings and limits: Larger richness was generally estimated for naive than memory subsets.

The specimen sequenced was naive CD4+ T cells sorted from blood. Indicated subset: CD45RA+ positively selected. The clonotype originates from a man in his thirties or forties in good health.

Here the CDR3 reads CASSEIGVPGQETQYF. The DNA of the CDR3 is TGCGCCAGCAGTGAGATCGGGGTTCCTGGACAAGAGACCCAGTACTTC. The V call is TRBV10-2, the J call TRBJ2-5, with D tentatively TRBD2 (5 bases). V lost 2 bases to trimming and J lost 2 bases, with 15 bases between them. CDR1 is WSHSY and CDR2 is SAAADI in the germline V gene. CDR3 length: 16 amino acids.